The subject of this entry is one TCR beta chain. The antigen is not known. This entry belongs to a study of post-analysis software for immune sequencing data. Across the whole study: Recorded disease courses covered relapsing-remitting, secondary progressive and progressive-relapsing multiple sclerosis. Some patients had no subtype annotation.

Broader study findings: Included in a set of four or five TRBV segments more frequent in patients than controls were TRBV5-6, TRBV5-1 and TRBV20-1.

Per the germline V gene, CDR1 is SGHRS and CDR2 is YFSETQ. The CDR3 is 15 amino acids. Carried by the TCR beta cDNA libraries were unique molecular identifiers. Each CDR3 protein is one row after TCRdb ran MiXCR on the PCR reads. Among fewer than 850,000 distinct CDR3 sequences listed, around 42% were seen once. The clonotype was recovered from a girl aged 10-17 years with multiple sclerosis. The chain uses TRBV5-1 and TRBJ2-1, with D possibly matching TRBD1 (6 bases). TRBJ2-7 explains the end of the DNA better; the J call may be wrong. What was sequenced was blood. The CDR3 is CASSLQGVGYNEQYF. CDR3 in DNA: TGCGCCAGCAGCTTACAGGGAGTCGGGTACAATGAGCAGTACTTC.